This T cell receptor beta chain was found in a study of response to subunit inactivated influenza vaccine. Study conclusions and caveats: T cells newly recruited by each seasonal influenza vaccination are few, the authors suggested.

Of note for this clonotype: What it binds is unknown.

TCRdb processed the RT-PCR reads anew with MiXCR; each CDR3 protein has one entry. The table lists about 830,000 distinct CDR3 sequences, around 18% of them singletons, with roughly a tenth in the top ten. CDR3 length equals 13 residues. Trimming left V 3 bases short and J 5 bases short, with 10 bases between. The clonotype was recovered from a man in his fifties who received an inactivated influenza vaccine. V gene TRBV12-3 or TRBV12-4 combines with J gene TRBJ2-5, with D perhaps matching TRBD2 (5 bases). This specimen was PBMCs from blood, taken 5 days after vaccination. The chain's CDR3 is CASSFGNLETQYF. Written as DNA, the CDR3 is TGTGCCAGCAGTTTCGGGAACCTGGAGACCCAGTACTTC.